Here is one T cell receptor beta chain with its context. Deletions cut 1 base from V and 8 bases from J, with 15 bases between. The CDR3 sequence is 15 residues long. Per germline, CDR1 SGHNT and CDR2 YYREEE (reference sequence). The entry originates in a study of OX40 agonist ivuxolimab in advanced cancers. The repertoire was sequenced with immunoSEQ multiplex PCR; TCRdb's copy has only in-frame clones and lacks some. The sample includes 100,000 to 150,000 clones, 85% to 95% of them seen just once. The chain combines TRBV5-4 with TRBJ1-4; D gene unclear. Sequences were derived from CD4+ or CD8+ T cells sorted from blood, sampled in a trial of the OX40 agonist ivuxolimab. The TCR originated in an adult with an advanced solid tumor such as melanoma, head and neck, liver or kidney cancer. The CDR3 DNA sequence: TGTGCCAGCAGCTTGAAGGGCGGGATAGAGGAAAAACTGTTTTTT. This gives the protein CASSLKGGIEEKLFF.